This T cell receptor (beta chain) derives from a study of blood T cell repertoires in COVID-19. Turning to the study itself: The United States, Italy and Spain supplied acute and convalescent COVID-19 samples. Sample material is recorded as cDNA or gDNA derived from T cells, B-cell-depleted T cells, or PBMCs.

This clone was picked up a small number of times. During active infection, Seattle patients enrolled and were then monitored through disease. Germline CDR1 reads LGHDT; CDR2 reads YNNKEL (reference sequence). This CDR3 region has 17 residues. V dropped 0 bases and J dropped 7 bases, with 16 bases sitting between them. Per the study methods: Using reference gene primer amplification, nucleated cell counts were estimated. TCRdb keeps only in-frame clones here, not all; method: immunoSEQ multiplex PCR. V and J calls and clone size are copied from that table; D and trimming were computed from the DNA. The data contain under 250,000 clones, around 88% of them singletons.

V and J are TRBV3-1 (or the pseudogene TRBV3-2) and TRBJ1-6, with D perhaps matching TRBD1 (5 bases). The TCR originated in a woman older than 75 with COVID-19, enrolled during active disease. Material for sequencing was peripheral blood. The DNA of the CDR3 is TGTGCCAGCAGCCAAGATCGAGGAGGGGTGAGGAATTCACCCCTCCACTTT. It specifies CASSQDRGGVRNSPLHF.